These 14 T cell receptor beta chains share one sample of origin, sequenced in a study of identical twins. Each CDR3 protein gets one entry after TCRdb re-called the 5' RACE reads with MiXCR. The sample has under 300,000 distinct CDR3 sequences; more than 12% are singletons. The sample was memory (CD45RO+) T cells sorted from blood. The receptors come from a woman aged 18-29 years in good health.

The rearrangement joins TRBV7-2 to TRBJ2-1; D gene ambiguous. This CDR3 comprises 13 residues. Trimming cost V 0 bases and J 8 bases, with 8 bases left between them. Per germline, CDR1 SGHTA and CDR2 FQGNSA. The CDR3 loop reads CASSLAPRDEQFF. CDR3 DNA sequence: TGTGCCAGCAGCTTAGCGCCTAGGGATGAGCAGTTCTTC.

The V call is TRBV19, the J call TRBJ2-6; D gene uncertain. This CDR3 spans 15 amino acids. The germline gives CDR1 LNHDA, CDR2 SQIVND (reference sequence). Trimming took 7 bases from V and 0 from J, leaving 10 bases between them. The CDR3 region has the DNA TGTGCCAGTACTACGGTTACCTCTGGGGCCAACGTCCTGACTTTC. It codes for CASTTVTSGANVLTF.

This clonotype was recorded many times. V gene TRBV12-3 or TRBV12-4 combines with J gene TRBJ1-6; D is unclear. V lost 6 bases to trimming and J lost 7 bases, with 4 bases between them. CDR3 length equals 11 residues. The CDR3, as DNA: TGTGCCAGCAGCGCAAATTCACCCCTCCACTTT. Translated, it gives CASSANSPLHF.

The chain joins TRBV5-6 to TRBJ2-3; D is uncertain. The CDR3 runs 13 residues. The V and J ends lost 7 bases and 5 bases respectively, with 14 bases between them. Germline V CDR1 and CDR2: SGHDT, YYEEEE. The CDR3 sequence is CASRVVGVDTQYF. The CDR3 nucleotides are TGTGCCAGCCGAGTTGTAGGAGTAGATACGCAGTATTTT.

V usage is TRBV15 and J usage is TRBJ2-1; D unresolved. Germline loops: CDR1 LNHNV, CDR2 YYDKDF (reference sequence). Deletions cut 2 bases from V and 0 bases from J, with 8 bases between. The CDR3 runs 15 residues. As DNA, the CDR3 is TGTGCCACCAGCAGACCTCCTTCCTCCTACAATGAGCAGTTCTTC. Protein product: CATSRPPSSYNEQFF.

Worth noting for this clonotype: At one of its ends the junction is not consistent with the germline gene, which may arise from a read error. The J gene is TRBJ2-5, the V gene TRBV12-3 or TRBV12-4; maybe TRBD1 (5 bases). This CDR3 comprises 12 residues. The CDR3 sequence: CASRLGVETQYF. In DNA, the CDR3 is TGTGCCAGCAGGTTAGGGGTAGAGACCCAGTACTTC.

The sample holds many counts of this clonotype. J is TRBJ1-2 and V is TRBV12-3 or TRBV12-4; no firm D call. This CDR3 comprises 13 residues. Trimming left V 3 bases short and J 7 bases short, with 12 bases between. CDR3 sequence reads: CASSFNGLVGYTF. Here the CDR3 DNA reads TGTGCCAGCAGTTTCAACGGGCTCGTTGGCTACACCTTC.

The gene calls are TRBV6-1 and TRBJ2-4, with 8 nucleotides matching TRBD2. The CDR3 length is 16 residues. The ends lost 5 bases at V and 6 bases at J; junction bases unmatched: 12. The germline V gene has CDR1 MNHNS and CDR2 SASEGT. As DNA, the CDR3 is TGTGCCAGCAGTCCCCTGGGGAGCGGGAGCAGAAACATTCAGTACTTC. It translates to CASSPLGSGSRNIQYF.

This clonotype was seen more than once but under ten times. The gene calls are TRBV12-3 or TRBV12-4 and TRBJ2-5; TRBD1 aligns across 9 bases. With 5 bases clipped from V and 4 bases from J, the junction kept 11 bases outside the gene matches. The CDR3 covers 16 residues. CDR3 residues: CASSPRKTGGAETQYF. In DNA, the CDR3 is TGTGCCAGCAGTCCACGAAAGACAGGGGGGGCAGAGACCCAGTACTTC.

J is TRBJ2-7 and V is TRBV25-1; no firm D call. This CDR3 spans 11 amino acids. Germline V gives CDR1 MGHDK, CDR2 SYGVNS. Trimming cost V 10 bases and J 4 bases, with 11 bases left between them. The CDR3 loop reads CATTDGYEQYF. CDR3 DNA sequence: TGTGCCACTACGGACGGGTACGAGCAGTACTTC.

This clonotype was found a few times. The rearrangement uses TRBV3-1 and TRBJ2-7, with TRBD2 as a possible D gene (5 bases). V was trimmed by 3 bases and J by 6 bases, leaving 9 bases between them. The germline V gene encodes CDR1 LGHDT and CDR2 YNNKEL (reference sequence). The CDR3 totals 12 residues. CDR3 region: CASSHLGSEQYF. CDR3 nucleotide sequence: TGTGCCAGCAGCCATCTGGGGAGCGAGCAGTACTTC.

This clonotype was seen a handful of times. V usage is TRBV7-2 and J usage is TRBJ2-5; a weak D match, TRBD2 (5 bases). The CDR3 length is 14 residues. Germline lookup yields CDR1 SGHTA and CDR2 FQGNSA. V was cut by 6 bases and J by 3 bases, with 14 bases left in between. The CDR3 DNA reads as TGTGCCAGCAGGTCCAGGACTGGGGAAGAGACCCAGTACTTC. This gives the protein CASRSRTGEETQYF.

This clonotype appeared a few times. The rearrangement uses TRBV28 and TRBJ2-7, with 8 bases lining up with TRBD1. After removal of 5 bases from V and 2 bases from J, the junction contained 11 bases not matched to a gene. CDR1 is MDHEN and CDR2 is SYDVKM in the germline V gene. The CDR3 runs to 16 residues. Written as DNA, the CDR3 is TGTGCCAGCAGTCCAAGCCAGGGGGCCCATCCCTACGAGCAGTACTTC. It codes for CASSPSQGAHPYEQYF.

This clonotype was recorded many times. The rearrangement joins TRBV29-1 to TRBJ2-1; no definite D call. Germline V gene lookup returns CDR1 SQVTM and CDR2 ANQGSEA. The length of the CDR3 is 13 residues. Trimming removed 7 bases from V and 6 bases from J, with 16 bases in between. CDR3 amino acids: CSAMTMSANEQFF. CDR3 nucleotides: TGCAGCGCGATGACAATGAGCGCCAATGAGCAGTTCTTC.